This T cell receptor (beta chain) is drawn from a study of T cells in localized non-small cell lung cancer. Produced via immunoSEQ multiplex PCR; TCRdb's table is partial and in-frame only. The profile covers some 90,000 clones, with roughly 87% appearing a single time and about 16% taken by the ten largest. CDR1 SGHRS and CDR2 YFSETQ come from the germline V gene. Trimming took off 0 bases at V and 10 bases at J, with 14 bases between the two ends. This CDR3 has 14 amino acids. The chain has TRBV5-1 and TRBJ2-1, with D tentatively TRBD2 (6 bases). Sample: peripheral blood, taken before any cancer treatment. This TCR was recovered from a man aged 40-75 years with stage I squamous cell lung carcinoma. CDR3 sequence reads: CASSLDPGAGEQFF. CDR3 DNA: TGCGCCAGCAGCTTGGACCCGGGCGCGGGGGAGCAGTTCTTC.